The 29 T cell receptor beta chains below were found in one sample sequenced in a study of blood T cell repertoires in COVID-19. TCRdb's table, derived via immunoSEQ multiplex PCR, lists solely in-frame clones and lacks some. The sample records roughly 150,000 clones, roughly 80% being singletons. Sequenced sample: PBMCs or T cells enriched from blood (not recorded which). The source is a woman aged 18 to 35 who had been exposed to COVID-19.

The chain couples TRBV6-5 to TRBJ2-5; weak D call: TRBD2 (5 bases). Per germline, CDR1 MNHEY and CDR2 SVGAGI. The germline V and J ends were trimmed by 6 bases and 2 bases, with 16 bases remaining between them. The CDR3 runs to 15 residues. In DNA form, the CDR3 reads TGTGCCAGCAGCCGAGGGCTTTTGGGACAAGAGACCCAGTACTTC. Translating it yields CASSRGLLGQETQYF.

J is TRBJ2-5 and V is TRBV3-1 (or the pseudogene TRBV3-2), with D possibly matching TRBD2 (5 bases). CDR3 length: 15 residues. The V gene's germline CDR1 is LGHDT and CDR2 YNNKEL (reference sequence). V lost 4 bases, J lost 2 bases, and 14 bases lay in between. In DNA form, the CDR3 reads TGTGCCAGCAGCCCAATACGGACTGAACAAGAGACCCAGTACTTC. Protein: CASSPIRTEQETQYF.

V gene TRBV19 combines with J gene TRBJ1-2; D remains ambiguous. This CDR3 is built from 14 residues. From germline, CDR1 is LNHDA and CDR2 SQIVND (reference sequence). Trimming took off 1 base at V and 8 bases at J, with 14 bases between the two ends. CDR3 region: CASSIGTPLGGYTF. The CDR3 region has the DNA TGTGCCAGTAGTATAGGTACCCCCCTCGGGGGCTACACCTTC.

This clone was detected only once. The V and J genes are TRBV6-5 and TRBJ2-7; 8 positions match TRBD1. The trim removed 3 bases at V and 7 bases at J, leaving 5 bases unmatched. CDR1 and CDR2 from the germline V gene are MNHEY and SVGAGI. This CDR3 region has 13 residues. This CDR3 reads CASSYQGAGEQYF. CDR3 DNA: TGTGCCAGCAGTTATCAGGGGGCTGGGGAGCAGTACTTC.

The rearrangement joins TRBV9 to TRBJ2-1, with TRBD2 matching over 10 bases. Trimming cost V 0 bases and J 8 bases; bases outside gene matches: 11. The CDR3 runs to 17 residues. Germline lookup yields CDR1 SGDLS and CDR2 YYNGEE. CDR3 protein: CASSVATGAGGLHEQFF. The CDR3 nucleotides read TGTGCCAGCAGCGTAGCTACGGGAGCGGGAGGGCTCCATGAGCAGTTCTTC.

V is TRBV29-1 and J is TRBJ1-4; 9 positions match TRBD1. There are 13 residues in the CDR3. V was pared by 7 bases and J by 4 bases, with 4 bases of the junction left unmatched. From germline, CDR1 is SQVTM and CDR2 ANQGSEA. The CDR3 is CSAGQGLNEKLFF. CDR3 DNA: TGCAGCGCGGGACAGGGCCTTAATGAAAAACTGTTTTTT.

J is TRBJ2-1 and V is TRBV11-2; maybe TRBD1 (6 bases). V was pared by 5 bases and J by 4 bases, with 12 bases between. Germline values: CDR1 SGHAT, CDR2 FQNNGV. The CDR3 has 14 residues. In DNA form, the CDR3 reads TGTGCCAGCAGCCCCGATGGACAGTACAATGAGCAGTTCTTC. This gives the protein CASSPDGQYNEQFF.

This clone appeared a single time. The V and J genes are TRBV4-1 and TRBJ2-6; the match to TRBD1 covers 9 bases. The CDR3 runs to 19 residues. J gave up 3 bases and V 5 bases, and 14 bases lay outside the gene matches. Germline CDR1 is MGHRA and CDR2 is YSYEKL. In DNA, the CDR3 is TGCGCCAGCAGCGGATACGGGACAGGGTCTCCCGTTGGGGCCAACGTCCTGACTTTC. Translated, it gives CASSGYGTGSPVGANVLTF.

This sequence joins TRBV7-9 and TRBJ2-2; 7 bases are shared with TRBD2. The V gene's germline CDR1 is SEHNR and CDR2 FQNEAQ (reference sequence). The CDR3 has 16 amino acids. The J segment lost 1 base and the V segment lost 1 base, leaving 3 bases of the junction unmatched. The CDR3 here is CASSLVGGGNTGELFF. CDR3 DNA sequence: TGTGCCAGCAGCTTAGTTGGCGGGGGGAACACCGGGGAGCTGTTTTTT.

The gene calls are TRBV11-3 and TRBJ2-5; tentative D call: TRBD1 (5 bases). CDR1 is SGHNT, CDR2 YENEEA, per germline. V lost 5 bases and J 5 bases, leaving 15 bases between the germline ends. The CDR3 extends over 14 amino acids. CDR3 DNA sequence: TGTGCCAGCAGCAGAGCCAGGGAAAGGGAGACCCAGTACTTC. This encodes CASSRARERETQYF.

This clone was detected only once. The chain carries TRBV6-2 or TRBV6-3 and TRBJ1-2; possible D gene TRBD1, 6 bases. This CDR3 contains 18 residues. CDR1 is MNHEY, CDR2 SVGEGT, per germline. Trimming left V 4 bases short and J 8 bases short, with 29 bases between. The CDR3 DNA follows: TGTGCCAGCAGTTTCCCAAATAAAATACGGGGGGCTCGTGAAGGCTACACCTTC. Its translation is CASSFPNKIRGAREGYTF.

In this sample, this clone turned up a few times. The chain is built from TRBV30 and TRBJ1-5; D may be TRBD1 (6 bases). Germline assignment: CDR1 GTSNPN and CDR2 SVGIG (reference sequence). The V end was cut by 1 base, the J end by 4 bases, with 8 bases between. This CDR3 is 13 amino acids long. The CDR3 is CAWSGQANQPQHF. CDR3 in DNA: TGTGCCTGGAGTGGACAGGCAAATCAGCCCCAGCATTTT.

The chain has TRBV2 and TRBJ1-2; 8 bases match TRBD1. Looked up from germline, CDR1 is SNHLY and CDR2 is FYNNEI. The CDR3 is made up of 15 amino acids. Trimming took 4 bases from V and 4 from J; bases not matched to a gene: 8. CDR3 DNA: TGTGCCAGCAGTGCCGGACAGGGTGGAAGCTATGGCTACACCTTC. It specifies CASSAGQGGSYGYTF.

The chain employs TRBV2 and TRBJ1-4, with D unclear. Trimming took 2 bases from V and 8 from J, leaving 21 bases between them. There are 17 residues in the CDR3. Germline V gives CDR1 SNHLY, CDR2 FYNNEI. The CDR3 reads CASSENFVLASREKLFF. The CDR3 DNA follows: TGTGCCAGCAGTGAAAATTTTGTTTTGGCTTCTAGAGAAAAACTGTTTTTT. The full variable domain, in which reference TRBV2 and TRBJ1-4 provide the parts outside the CDR3, is EPEVTQTPSHQVTQMGQEVILRCVPISNHLYFYWYRQILGQKVEFLVSFYNNEISEKSEIFDDQFSVERPDGSNFTLKIRSTKLEDSAMYFCASSENFVLASREKLFFGSGTQLSVL.

In its sample, this clone was seen a few times. This chain links TRBV30 with TRBJ2-1; TRBD2 aligns across 8 bases. CDR3 size: 15 residues. Trimming at V came to 6 bases and at J to 12 bases, leaving 19 bases not matched to a gene. CDR1 GTSNPN and CDR2 SVGIG come from the germline V gene (reference sequence). CDR3 sequence: CACHGGGLVTLGQFF. The CDR3 DNA is TGTGCCTGCCATGGGGGGGGACTAGTAACGCTGGGGCAGTTCTTC.

V and J are TRBV6-2 or TRBV6-3 and TRBJ2-5; TRBD2 matches 12 bases. The CDR3 is 18 residues long. Germline V gene lookup returns CDR1 MNHEY and CDR2 SVGEGT. V was pared by 5 bases and J by 1 base, with 11 bases of the junction left unmatched. In nucleotides, the CDR3 is TGTGCCAGCAGTAAAAGACTAGCGGGAGTTCTCGTCCAAGAGACCCAGTACTTC. Its translation is CASSKRLAGVLVQETQYF.

V and J are TRBV3-1 (or the pseudogene TRBV3-2) and TRBJ1-5, with D perhaps TRBD1 (6 bases). Germline V gives CDR1 LGHDT, CDR2 YNNKEL (reference sequence). V shed 1 base and J shed 0 bases, with 16 bases lying between them. This CDR3 has 18 residues. CDR3 nucleotides: TGTGCCAGCAGCCAAGCCCTCTCGACAGGCTATAGCAATCAGCCCCAGCATTTT. Translated, it gives CASSQALSTGYSNQPQHF.

The rearrangement joins TRBV18 to TRBJ1-2; 10 positions match TRBD1. The ends lost 4 bases at V and 7 bases at J; junction bases unmatched: 3. The CDR3 totals 13 residues. The germline CDR1 and CDR2 sequences are KGHSH and LQKENI. The CDR3 nucleotides read TGTGCCAGCTCACTCGGGACAGGGGTTGGCTACACCTTC. It translates to CASSLGTGVGYTF.

The chain links TRBV7-9 to TRBJ1-2; D ambiguous. The V end lost 6 bases, the J end lost 2 bases, and 13 bases lay between the germline ends. Germline CDR1 SEHNR, CDR2 FQNEAQ (reference sequence). CDR3 length: 14 residues. CDR3: CASSYSSGNYGYTF. The CDR3, as DNA: TGTGCCAGCAGTTATTCGTCGGGGAACTATGGCTACACCTTC.

The genes are TRBV9 and TRBJ2-3; the D gene is possibly TRBD2 (6 bases). The V gene's germline CDR1 is SGDLS and CDR2 YYNGEE. The CDR3 length is 16 residues. Trimming removed 3 bases from V and 0 bases from J, with 14 bases in between. The CDR3 spells CASSGRRESSTDTQYF. The CDR3 nucleotides read TGTGCCAGCAGCGGCCGCCGGGAGTCGAGCACAGATACGCAGTATTTT.

The V gene is TRBV19, the J gene TRBJ1-1, with TRBD1 matching over 8 bases. Trimming took 7 bases from V and 5 from J; bases not matched to a gene: 6. The germline CDR1 and CDR2 sequences are LNHDA and SQIVND (reference sequence). This CDR3 is built from 13 residues. This CDR3 reads CASTPWTGTEAFF. CDR3 bases: TGTGCCAGTACTCCTTGGACAGGGACTGAAGCTTTCTTT. Together with reference TRBV19 and TRBJ1-1, the CDR3 gives the full variable domain: DGGITQSPKYLFRKEGQNVTLSCEQNLNHDAMYWYRQDPGQGLRLIYYSQIVNDFQKGDIAEGYSVSREKKESFPLTVTSAQKNPTAFYLCASTPWTGTEAFFGQGTRLTVV.

The chain has TRBV3-1 (or the pseudogene TRBV3-2) and TRBJ2-1; possible D gene TRBD2, 6 bases. Germline CDR1 and CDR2: LGHDT and YNNKEL (reference sequence). The CDR3 extends over 16 amino acids. The germline V and J ends were trimmed by 4 bases and 5 bases, with 18 bases remaining between them. CDR3 residues: CASSLNLAALHNEQFF. In DNA form, the CDR3 reads TGTGCCAGCAGCCTCAATTTAGCGGCCCTGCACAATGAGCAGTTCTTC.

This clone was observed a single time. V and J are TRBV18 and TRBJ2-7; 7 nucleotides agree with TRBD2. J was trimmed by 3 bases and V by 5 bases; bases with no gene match: 7. Germline loops: CDR1 KGHSH, CDR2 LQKENI. The CDR3 consists of 14 residues. CDR3 protein: CASSFLADSYEQYF. In DNA, the CDR3 is TGTGCCAGCTCATTCCTAGCGGATAGCTACGAGCAGTACTTC.

The chain is built from TRBV4-1 and TRBJ2-2; the match to TRBD1 covers 9 bases. The length of the CDR3 is 17 residues. V lost 6 bases, J lost 1 base, and 9 bases stayed unmatched. Germline loops: CDR1 MGHRA, CDR2 YSYEKL. The CDR3 DNA follows: TGCGCCAGCAGGACCCACGGGACAGGGAAGAACACCGGGGAGCTGTTTTTT. Translated: CASRTHGTGKNTGELFF.

This rearrangement joins TRBV18 to TRBJ1-1; D possibly corresponds to TRBD1 (6 bases). The V gene lost 7 bases and the J gene lost 5 bases, with 20 bases spanning the gap. In germline, CDR1 is KGHSH, CDR2 LQKENI. There are 15 residues in the CDR3. Here the CDR3 reads CASLGTQGSGTEAFF. CDR3 nucleotides: TGTGCCAGCTTGGGAACACAGGGAAGTGGGACTGAAGCTTTCTTT.

The V call is TRBV5-1, the J call TRBJ2-7; the match to TRBD2 covers 9 bases. The germline gives CDR1 SGHRS, CDR2 YFSETQ. CDR3 length: 18 amino acids. Trimming took 0 bases from V and 3 from J; bases not matched to a gene: 13. The CDR3 loop reads CASSLVGWLSSGSYEQYF. CDR3 coding DNA: TGCGCCAGCAGCTTGGTCGGGTGGCTTAGTAGCGGGAGCTACGAGCAGTACTTC.

CDR3 in DNA: TGTGCCAGCAGTCGACCGGGACTAGCGGCTAAACTAGCCAAAAACATTCAGTACTTC. The encoded protein is CASSRPGLAAKLAKNIQYF. The chain links TRBV13 to TRBJ2-4, with 11 bases lining up with TRBD2. Germline V lookup: CDR1 PRHDT, CDR2 FYEKMQ (reference sequence). This CDR3 spans 19 amino acids. After removal of 6 bases from V and 0 bases from J, the junction contained 13 bases not matched to a gene.

The chain has TRBV11-2 and TRBJ1-3; no clear D gene. V shed 7 bases and J shed 0 bases, with 13 bases lying between them. Per the germline V gene, CDR1 is SGHAT and CDR2 is FQNNGV. This CDR3 contains 15 residues. CDR3: CASIPDMYSGNTIYF. The CDR3 region has the DNA TGTGCCAGCATCCCAGACATGTACTCTGGAAACACCATATATTTT.

The V gene is TRBV7-9, the J gene TRBJ2-3, with TRBD2 as a possible D gene (6 bases). Germline V CDR1 and CDR2: SEHNR, FQNEAQ (reference sequence). The length of the CDR3 is 17 residues. V lost 5 bases and J lost 0, with 18 bases in between. CDR3 protein: CASSLTTGTFSTDTQYF. DNA of the CDR3: TGTGCCAGCAGCCTTACTACTGGGACTTTTAGCACAGATACGCAGTATTTT.